The rows below give T cell receptor beta chains drawn from one sample of a study of blood T cell repertoires in COVID-19. Produced via immunoSEQ multiplex PCR; TCRdb's table is partial and in-frame only. The sample includes about 36,000 clones, approximately 80% of them seen just once. The specimen sequenced was peripheral blood. All receptors derive from a human donor in a cohort sampled during active or convalescent COVID-19. The donor label of this sample is uncertain. Each CDR3 is given with its conserved first and last residue. A D gene is named only where the DNA matches it firmly. The listing skips clone size in some rows; elsewhere it reads once, few, many or a size class.

D	size	J	V	CDR3	DNA
NA	once	TRBJ2-3	TRBV29-1	CSVGRDTDTQYF	TGCAGCGTTGGCAGGGACACAGATACGCAGTATTTT
NA	NA	TRBJ2-2	TRBV5-5	CASSLGRKELFF	TGTGCCAGCAGCCTAGGGAGAAAGGAGCTGTTTTTT
TRBD2	once	TRBJ2-7	TRBV4-1	CASSQGAGDHSYEQYF	TGCGCCAGCAGCCAAGGGGCGGGGGACCATTCCTACGAGCAGTACTTC
NA	NA	TRBJ2-5	TRBV7-8	CASSLSSRETQYF	TGTGCCAGCAGCTTAAGTTCCCGGGAGACCCAGTACTTC
TRBD1	NA	TRBJ2-7	TRBV6-9	CATSPGQGINEQYF	TGTGCCACGTCCCCGGGACAGGGGATAAACGAGCAGTACTTC
TRBD1	once	TRBJ1-2	TRBV13	CASSLVQGEGYTF	TGTGCCAGCAGCTTAGTACAGGGGGAAGGCTACACCTTC
NA	NA	TRBJ2-6	TRBV6-5	CASSYSLGAGANVLTF	TGTGCCAGCAGTTACTCGTTGGGAGCCGGGGCCAACGTCCTGACTTTC
TRBD1	NA	TRBJ2-7	TRBV5-4	CASRRDREPSYEQYF	TGTGCCAGCAGACGGGACAGGGAGCCCTCCTACGAGCAGTACTTC
TRBD1	NA	TRBJ1-1	TRBV19	CASSTGQGAEAFF	TGTGCCAGTAGTACGGGACAGGGCGCTGAAGCTTTCTTT
NA	NA	TRBJ1-4	TRBV29-1	CSAGDTTNEKLFF	TGCAGCGCTGGGGACACAACTAATGAAAAACTGTTTTTT
TRBD2	NA	TRBJ2-7	TRBV27	CASSPYWTSTYEQYF	TGTGCCAGCAGTCCATACTGGACTAGTACCTACGAGCAGTACTTC
NA	NA	TRBJ1-4	TRBV12-3/TRBV12-4	CASSLAREKLFF	TGTGCCAGCAGTTTAGCGCGTGAAAAACTGTTTTTT
NA	NA	TRBJ1-1	TRBV29-1	CSVQAQAAFF	TGCAGCGTTCAGGCCCAGGCGGCTTTCTTT
TRBD1	few	TRBJ1-5	TRBV18	CASSPGTGPNQPQHF	TGTGCCAGCTCACCCGGGACAGGGCCCAATCAGCCCCAGCATTTT
TRBD2	NA	TRBJ2-3	TRBV7-2	CASSSSGRASDTQYF	TGTGCCAGCAGCTCTAGCGGGAGGGCCTCAGATACGCAGTATTTT
NA	NA	TRBJ1-5	TRBV29-1	CSSRGGNDGNQPQHF	TGCAGCTCCAGAGGGGGTAATGATGGCAATCAGCCCCAGCATTTT
TRBD2	once	TRBJ2-7	TRBV19	CASSMGLGGEQYF	TGTGCCAGTAGTATGGGACTAGGGGGCGAGCAGTACTTC
TRBD2	once	TRBJ2-5	TRBV5-1	CASSFTTSGDKETQYF	TGCGCCAGCAGTTTTACTACTAGCGGCGACAAGGAGACCCAGTACTTC
TRBD1	NA	TRBJ1-2	TRBV5-1	CASSLAGQGHYGYTF	TGCGCCAGCAGCTTGGCGGGACAGGGGCACTATGGCTACACCTTC
NA	NA	TRBJ2-7	TRBV19	CASSDGDYEQYF	TGTGCCAGTAGTGACGGGGACTACGAGCAGTACTTC
TRBD1	few	TRBJ1-3	TRBV7-9	CASSYRDRVLSGNTIYF	TGTGCCAGCAGTTACCGGGACAGGGTCCTCTCTGGAAACACCATATATTTT
NA	NA	TRBJ2-1	TRBV14	CASSQAQGGMGEQFF	TGTGCCAGCAGCCAGGCCCAGGGCGGCATGGGTGAGCAGTTCTTC
NA	NA	TRBJ2-3	TRBV6-5	CASSLRRSVDTQYF	TGTGCCAGCAGCTTACGGAGGAGTGTAGATACGCAGTATTTT
NA	NA	TRBJ1-4	TRBV7-2	CASSLETYEKLFF	TGTGCCAGCAGCTTAGAGACTTATGAAAAACTGTTTTTT
NA	NA	TRBJ2-2	TRBV5-5	CASSTLLGTGELFF	TGTGCCAGCAGCACCCTACTAGGCACCGGGGAGCTGTTTTTT
TRBD1	NA	TRBJ1-2	TRBV6-5	CASRGQGTNYGYTF	TGTGCCAGCAGGGGACAGGGTACTAACTATGGCTACACCTTC
NA	NA	TRBJ1-2	TRBV9	CASSVEGRGGYTF	TGTGCCAGCAGCGTAGAAGGCAGGGGAGGCTACACCTTC
TRBD1	NA	TRBJ2-1	TRBV30	CAWSGDRAREQFF	TGTGCCTGGAGTGGGGACAGGGCACGGGAGCAGTTCTTC
NA	NA	TRBJ1-3	TRBV4-1	CASSPKDQGGTIYF	TGCGCCAGCAGCCCTAAAGACCAGGGAGGCACCATATATTTT
NA	NA	TRBJ1-5	TRBV4-3	CASSQDRHQPQHF	TGCGCCAGCAGCCAAGATCGTCATCAGCCCCAGCATTTT
NA	NA	TRBJ2-7	TRBV6-6	CASSSWLASLGYEQYF	TGTGCCAGCAGTTCCTGGCTTGCCAGCCTCGGGTACGAGCAGTACTTC
NA	NA	TRBJ2-7	TRBV7-2	CASSLASASYEQYF	TGTGCCAGCAGCTTAGCTAGCGCGTCCTACGAGCAGTACTTC
TRBD1	NA	TRBJ2-7	TRBV12-3/TRBV12-4	CASTNDRDHEQYF	TGTGCCAGCACCAATGACAGGGATCACGAGCAGTACTTC
TRBD1	NA	TRBJ2-2	TRBV5-4	CASSLSQGATGELFF	TGTGCCAGCAGCTTGTCCCAGGGGGCCACCGGGGAGCTGTTTTTT
NA	NA	TRBJ1-6	TRBV30	CAWSLEDRLGSPLHF	TGTGCCTGGAGCCTTGAAGACAGGCTTGGTTCACCCCTCCACTTT
TRBD1	NA	TRBJ1-6	TRBV27	CASSPQQGDSPLHF	TGTGCCAGCAGTCCTCAACAGGGGGATTCACCCCTCCACTTT
NA	NA	TRBJ1-5	TRBV5-6	CASSLGGGEPSNQPQHF	TGTGCCAGCAGCTTGGGTGGGGGGGAGCCGAGCAATCAGCCCCAGCATTTT
NA	once	TRBJ2-6	TRBV30	CAWSEGHLSSGANVLTF	TGTGCCTGGAGTGAAGGACATCTAAGCTCTGGGGCCAACGTCCTGACTTTC
TRBD2	NA	TRBJ2-1	TRBV19	CASSPIAGVSSYNEQFF	TGTGCCAGTAGCCCGATAGCGGGAGTGAGCTCCTACAATGAGCAGTTCTTC
NA	few	TRBJ2-5	TRBV5-8	CASSLLTGWGETQYF	TGTGCCAGCAGCTTGCTTACAGGGTGGGGGGAGACCCAGTACTTC
NA	NA	TRBJ2-7	TRBV12-3/TRBV12-4	CASSLGLLEQYF	TGTGCCAGCAGCTTGGGGCTCCTCGAGCAGTACTTC
TRBD1	NA	TRBJ2-5	TRBV7-2	CASSLFPQGAKGETQYF	TGTGCCAGCAGCTTGTTCCCTCAGGGGGCGAAGGGAGAGACCCAGTACTTC
TRBD1	NA	TRBJ1-2	TRBV29-1	CSVQTTGANGYTF	TGCAGCGTCCAGACGACAGGGGCGAATGGCTACACCTTC
TRBD1	NA	TRBJ1-2	TRBV9	CASGGQGAGYTF	TGTGCCAGCGGGGGACAGGGGGCTGGCTACACCTTC
NA	once	TRBJ2-7	TRBV7-2	CASSFGGRSYEQYF	TGTGCCAGCAGCTTCGGGGGAAGATCCTACGAGCAGTACTTC
TRBD1	NA	TRBJ1-4	TRBV28	CASSQRTGEVGEKLFF	TGTGCCAGCAGTCAAAGGACAGGGGAAGTGGGGGAAAAACTGTTTTTT
NA	once	TRBJ2-7	TRBV19	CASSTGTPSPREQYF	TGTGCCAGTAGCACCGGGACTCCTTCCCCTCGGGAGCAGTACTTC
TRBD1	NA	TRBJ2-2	TRBV25-1	CASSEGQGIGTGELFF	TGTGCCAGCAGTGAGGGACAGGGGATTGGCACCGGGGAGCTGTTTTTT
TRBD1	once	TRBJ1-5	TRBV6-5	CATIEGASQPQHF	TGTGCCACGATCGAGGGGGCGAGTCAGCCCCAGCATTTT
NA	NA	TRBJ2-1	TRBV18	CASSQDSDIYNEQFF	TGTGCCAGCTCCCAGGACAGCGATATTTACAATGAGCAGTTCTTC
NA	NA	TRBJ2-3	TRBV5-4	CASTRRGGQDTQYF	TGTGCCAGCACCCGACGAGGGGGACAAGATACGCAGTATTTT
TRBD1	NA	TRBJ2-2	TRBV5-1	CATTDRLNTGELFF	TGCGCCACCACGGACAGGCTCAACACCGGGGAGCTGTTTTTT
NA	few	TRBJ2-7	TRBV7-2	CASSLNQGYEQYF	TGTGCCAGCAGCTTGAATCAGGGCTACGAGCAGTACTTC
NA	NA	TRBJ2-3	TRBV30	CAWSRRGRDTQYF	TGTGCCTGGAGCCGAAGGGGCCGGGATACGCAGTATTTT
NA	NA	TRBJ2-7	TRBV11-2	CASSLSQSAYEQYF	TGTGCCAGCAGCTTATCACAGAGTGCCTACGAGCAGTACTTC